The text below deals with one T cell receptor (beta chain). Its antigen remains unidentified. This specimen comes from a study of T-cell memory formation after mild COVID-19. About the research overall: Among the donors, TCR clusters were largely specific to each donor. Overall study findings and caveats: Contracting CD4+ clones were located mainly in CM and EM, and CD8+ clones in EMRA. Later expanders leaned CD4+, whereas clones that contracted between day 15 and 85 were balanced CD4/CD8.

5'RACE primed from the constant segment yielded TCR alpha and TCR beta cDNA libraries bearing sample barcodes and UMIs. MiXCR, applied by TCRdb to the 5' RACE reads, yields one record per CDR3 protein. The sample carries 580,000 or so distinct CDR3 sequences, around 15% recorded once. The length of the CDR3 is 14 residues. Germline V gene data show CDR1 as MGHRA and CDR2 as YSYEKL. V lost 1 base and J 3 bases, leaving 10 bases between the germline ends. The J gene is TRBJ2-7, the V gene TRBV4-1; no clear D. This receptor was obtained from an adult woman who had mild COVID-19 (a few samples of this study predate the infection). Cell type and time point are not known. Sequencing input: PBMCs or a T cell subset sorted from them (not recorded which). The CDR3 protein is CASSQGYGDYEQYF. The CDR3 DNA is TGCGCCAGCAGCCAAGGGTATGGGGACTACGAGCAGTACTTC.